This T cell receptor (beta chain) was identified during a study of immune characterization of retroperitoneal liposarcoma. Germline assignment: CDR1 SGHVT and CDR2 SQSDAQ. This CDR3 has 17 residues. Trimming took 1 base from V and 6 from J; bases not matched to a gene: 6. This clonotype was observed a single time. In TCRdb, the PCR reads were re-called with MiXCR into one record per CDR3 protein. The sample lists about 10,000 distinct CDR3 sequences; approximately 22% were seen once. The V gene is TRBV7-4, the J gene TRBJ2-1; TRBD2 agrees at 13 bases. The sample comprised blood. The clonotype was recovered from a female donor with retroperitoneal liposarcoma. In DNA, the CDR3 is TGTGCCAGCAGCTTAGGTCGGAGGACTAGCGGGGGCAATGAGCAGTTCTTC. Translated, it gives CASSLGRRTSGGNEQFF.